The 14 T cell receptor beta chains in this list originate from one sample, sequenced in a study of PD-L1 blockade in urothelial cancer. Produced via immunoSEQ multiplex PCR; TCRdb's table is partial and in-frame only. The data hold roughly 120,000 clones, with around 85% observed a single time. The time point was: pretreatment peripheral blood. This specimen consisted of PBMCs, obtained around atezolizumab (anti-PD-L1) treatment. The receptors come from a man aged 45-65 years with urothelial cancer.

This clone was recorded a few times. The gene calls are TRBV27 and TRBJ2-1; a possible D gene is TRBD1 (6 bases). Germline V gene sequence: CDR1 MNHEY, CDR2 SMNVEV (reference sequence). The length of the CDR3 is 15 residues. Trimming cost V 4 bases and J 1 base, with 11 bases left between them. The CDR3 sequence: CASSSPQGSYNEQFF. CDR3 coding DNA: TGTGCCAGCAGTTCCCCACAGGGATCCTACAATGAGCAGTTCTTC.

V usage is TRBV10-3 and J usage is TRBJ2-3, with 8 bases lining up with TRBD2. J lost 2 bases, V lost 8 bases, and 6 bases had no gene match. The germline CDR1 and CDR2 sequences are ENHRY and SYGVKD. The CDR3 sequence is 14 residues long. DNA of the CDR3: TGTGCCATCGGCAGCGGGAGAGACACAGATACGCAGTATTTT. Translated: CAIGSGRDTDTQYF.

The genes are TRBV9 and TRBJ2-2; D remains ambiguous. Per germline, CDR1 SGDLS and CDR2 YYNGEE. The CDR3 has 12 residues. The V end was cut by 6 bases, the J end by 1 base, with 4 bases between. DNA of the CDR3: TGTGCCAGCAATCGGAACACCGGGGAGCTGTTTTTT. Protein sequence: CASNRNTGELFF.

The V gene is TRBV28, the J gene TRBJ1-5; 12 bases agree with TRBD1. V was clipped by 5 bases and J by 6 bases; unmatched bases: 5. CDR1 MDHEN and CDR2 SYDVKM come from the germline V gene. CDR3 length: 15 amino acids. CDR3 protein: CASSRDRGLSQPQHF. Here the CDR3 DNA reads TGTGCCAGCAGTAGGGACAGGGGGCTCAGTCAGCCCCAGCATTTT.

The V call is TRBV28, the J call TRBJ1-5; possible D gene TRBD1, 6 bases. CDR3 length: 14 residues. Trimming pared 4 bases from V and 7 bases from J, leaving 14 bases between. The germline gives CDR1 MDHEN, CDR2 SYDVKM. The CDR3 nucleotides are TGTGCCAGCAGTTGGTCAGGGGTTGGACAGCCCCAGCATTTT. This encodes CASSWSGVGQPQHF. The entire variable domain, with the rest obtained from reference TRBV28 and TRBJ1-5, is as follows: DVKVTQSSRYLVKRTGEKVFLECVQDMDHENMFWYRQDPGLGLRLIYFSYDVKMKEKGDIPEGYSVSREKKERFSLILESASTNQTSMYLCASSWSGVGQPQHFGDGTRLSIL.

The V and J genes are TRBV19 and TRBJ1-3; possible D gene TRBD1, 5 bases. Deletions cut 4 bases from V and 0 bases from J, with 13 bases between. The V gene's germline CDR1 is LNHDA and CDR2 SQIVND (reference sequence). The CDR3 has 16 residues. CDR3 sequence (DNA): TGTGCCAGTAGTACGTACAACCAGGGCTCTGGAAACACCATATATTTT. Translating it yields CASSTYNQGSGNTIYF.

This chain joins TRBV5-1 and TRBJ2-1; 11 nucleotides agree with TRBD1. V was clipped by 3 bases and J by 4 bases; unmatched bases: 3. The CDR3 is made up of 15 amino acids. Germline CDR1 reads SGHRS; CDR2 reads YFSETQ. The CDR3, as DNA: TGCGCCAGCAGCTACGGACAGGGGGCTTACAATGAGCAGTTCTTC. Its protein product is CASSYGQGAYNEQFF.

In DNA form, the CDR3 reads TGTGCCAGCAGTATAAACACTGAAGCTTTCTTT. Residues: CASSINTEAFF. This chain connects TRBV6-1 to TRBJ1-1; no reliable D call. V was pared by 5 bases and J by 2 bases, with 3 bases between. This CDR3 is 11 amino acids long. Germline V gives CDR1 MNHNS, CDR2 SASEGT.

A single count supports this clone. The rearrangement links TRBV27 to TRBJ2-3, with 8 bases matching TRBD2. V gave up 2 bases and J gave up 4 bases; unmatched junction bases: 5. Germline values: CDR1 MNHEY, CDR2 SMNVEV (reference sequence). CDR3 length: 15 residues. CDR3 amino acids: CASSLRLAGSDTQYF. The CDR3 DNA sequence: TGTGCCAGCAGTTTAAGGTTAGCGGGGTCAGATACGCAGTATTTT.

The genes are TRBV5-1 and TRBJ2-3, with 8 bases aligning to TRBD1. The CDR3 spans 16 residues. Germline V gene lookup returns CDR1 SGHRS and CDR2 YFSETQ. V lost 3 bases to trimming and J lost 5 bases; unmatched junction nucleotides: 11. The CDR3 protein is CASSSQGAMRIDTQYF. CDR3 nucleotides: TGCGCCAGCAGCTCGCAGGGGGCGATGAGGATAGATACGCAGTATTTT.

The CDR3 DNA sequence: TGCGCCAGCAGTCGACAGGGGACCCCCAATGAGCAGTTCTTC. Translated, it gives CASSRQGTPNEQFF. V usage is TRBV10-2 and J usage is TRBJ2-1, with TRBD1 identical over 8 bases. This CDR3 has 14 amino acids. CDR1 and CDR2 (germline): WSHSY, SAAADI. The V and J ends lost 5 bases and 6 bases, in that order; junction bases with no gene match: 6.

This clone showed up just a few times. The chain has TRBV5-4 and TRBJ2-1; 10 positions match TRBD2. Germline values: CDR1 SGHNT, CDR2 YYREEE (reference sequence). With 5 bases clipped from V and 10 bases from J, the junction kept 12 bases outside the gene matches. This CDR3 comprises 15 residues. The CDR3 here is CASRNGLADFAEQFF. Here the CDR3 DNA reads TGTGCCAGCAGAAACGGACTAGCGGACTTTGCGGAGCAGTTCTTC.

V and J are TRBV7-8 and TRBJ2-3, with D perhaps matching TRBD2 (6 bases). Trimming shortened V by 3 bases and J by 4 bases, and 11 bases separated the two germline ends. CDR1 is SGHVS and CDR2 is FQNEAQ in the germline V gene. The CDR3 extends over 14 amino acids. This CDR3 is CASSFRLVADTQYF. DNA of the CDR3: TGTGCCAGCAGCTTCCGACTAGTAGCAGATACGCAGTATTTT.

This sequence joins TRBV5-4 and TRBJ1-2; D gene unclear. In germline, CDR1 is SGHNT, CDR2 YYREEE (reference sequence). Trimming left V 2 bases short and J 8 bases short, with 7 bases between. CDR3 length: 11 residues. The CDR3 loop is CASSFRLGYTF. The CDR3, as DNA: TGTGCCAGCAGCTTCCGTCTAGGCTACACCTTC.